Reported below is one TCR beta chain. Its antigen remains unknown. V lost 0 bases, J lost 1 base, and 12 bases lay in between. The CDR3 spans 16 residues. Germline CDR1 MNHEY, CDR2 SVGAGI. These data come from a study of cytomegalovirus exposure and HLA in healthy donors. Overall study results and limits: Reported results showed that the classifier diagnosed cytomegalovirus status with high specificity and sensitivity. In the 95 to 150 validation repertoires, a later analysis found that first-cohort TCR clusters tended to co-occur.

Profiling relied on immunoSEQ multiplex PCR, and the TCRdb table lists in-frame clones only, not all of them. The sample comprises 110,000 to 150,000 clones, about 95% of which are singletons, and approximately 1.8% rests with the top ten. Among the roughly 110 subjects of the validation cohort, separate from the approximately 660-subject first cohort, were the donors. The chain has TRBV6-5 and TRBJ2-5; D perhaps matches TRBD1 (5 bases). Source material: PBMCs. This TCR was recovered from a man younger than 35 in good health and CMV-seropositive. DNA of the CDR3: TGTGCCAGCAGTTACTCAGTCAGGGCTATCCAAGAGACCCAGTACTTC. It specifies CASSYSVRAIQETQYF.